Listed below are T cell receptor beta chains from one sample, sequenced in a study of STAT3 mutations in large granular lymphocyte leukemia. Generated by immunoSEQ multiplex PCR, the TCRdb table keeps only in-frame clones and is missing some. The sample holds about 42,000 clones, about 81% seen once. Material: PBMCs. The receptors shown here come from a human donor with T large granular lymphocyte leukemia. Some clones in this sample may be carry-over from other donors' samples. The CDR3 runs from the conserved cysteine through the conserved F or W. D genes are given only for firm matches. Rows give clone size only sometimes, using once, few, many, or a class for an expanded clone.

clone_size j_call v_call d_call cdr3_nt cdr3_aa
- TRBJ2-2 TRBV5-1 - TGCGCCAGCAGCTACGACAGATCCGGGGAGCTGTTTTTT CASSYDRSGELFF
- TRBJ2-7 TRBV6-5 TRBD1 TGTGCCAGCAGTCGGGGGACAGGAATCTCCTACGAGCAGTACTTC CASSRGTGISYEQYF
- TRBJ2-6 TRBV18 - TGTGCCAGCTCACCGGCAGGCCCTAGCTCTGGGGCCAACGTCCTGACTTTC CASSPAGPSSGANVLTF
- TRBJ1-5 TRBV19 - TGTGCCAGTAGGGCAGGGCATAGCAATCAGCCCCAGCATTTT CASRAGHSNQPQHF
once TRBJ2-4 TRBV15 - TGTGCCACCAGCCCCGGCAGAGGTGGAGTGTACAAAAACATTCAGTACTTC CATSPGRGGVYKNIQYF
- TRBJ1-5 TRBV30 - TGTGCCTGGAGTCAGGGATTGCATCAGCCCCAGCATTTT CAWSQGLHQPQHF
once TRBJ2-5 TRBV4-2 TRBD1 TGTGCCAGCAGCCGGATACAGGGGGAGAGAGAGACCCAGTACTTC CASSRIQGERETQYF
- TRBJ2-1 TRBV7-9 - TGTGCCAGCAGCTCACACCCCAATGAGCAGTTCTTC CASSSHPNEQFF
- TRBJ1-1 TRBV19 - TGTGCCAGTACCCTCGTTTCGGGGGGCCGGACTGAAGCTTTCTTT CASTLVSGGRTEAFF
- TRBJ1-2 TRBV11-2 - TGTGCCAGCAGCTTTGGGACGGGTTATGGCTACACCTTC CASSFGTGYGYTF
- TRBJ2-1 TRBV4-3 - TGCGCCAGCAGCCAAGATGCCAGGGGAGCCTACAATGAGCAGTTCTTC CASSQDARGAYNEQFF
- TRBJ1-6 TRBV27 - TGTGCCAGCAGTTTAGGGCTGATTGATAATTCACCCCTCCACTTT CASSLGLIDNSPLHF
- TRBJ1-5 TRBV5-4 - TGTGCCAGCAGCAACGGGGGGGCGCGCAATCAGCCCCAGCATTTT CASSNGGARNQPQHF
- TRBJ2-4 TRBV5-1 - TGCGCCAGCAGCTTGGGAGGGGCGGAGGGCAAAAACATTCAGTACTTC CASSLGGAEGKNIQYF
- TRBJ1-5 TRBV4-1 - TGCGCCAGCAGCCAAATTGCAGGGAACCAGCCCCAGCATTTT CASSQIAGNQPQHF
few TRBJ1-2 TRBV6-1 - TGTGCCAGCAGTGAACTAGGGGCGCGTCTACATGGCTACACCTTC CASSELGARLHGYTF
- TRBJ1-1 TRBV12-5 TRBD1 TGTGCTAGTGGTTTGGTAAAGAAGGGACAGGGGGCTTTTATCGACACTGAAGCTTTCTTT CASGLVKKGQGAFIDTEAFF
- TRBJ2-1 TRBV9 - TGTGCCAGCAGCGTATCCGCTAGCACGGGTAAAAATGAGCAGTTCTTC CASSVSASTGKNEQFF
- TRBJ2-5 TRBV5-4 - TGTGCCAGCAGCTTGTCAGGGGAACAGACCCAGTACTTC CASSLSGEQTQYF
- TRBJ2-7 TRBV13 - TGTGCCAGCAGCTTAGGGGGGGGCACCTACGAGCAGTACTTC CASSLGGGTYEQYF
- TRBJ1-6 TRBV11-2 - TGTGCCAGCACCTTACAGGGTGGGGATTCACCCCTCCACTTT CASTLQGGDSPLHF
- TRBJ1-1 TRBV4-1 - TGCGCCAGCAGCCAAGGGTTAATAAACACTGAAGCTTTCTTT CASSQGLINTEAFF
- TRBJ1-4 TRBV6-5 TRBD1 TGTGCCAGCAGTTACGGGACAGGGTATGAAAAACTGTTTTTT CASSYGTGYEKLFF
- TRBJ2-7 TRBV4-3 - TGCGCCAGCAGCCAAGTAGGCAACTCCTACGAGCAGTACTTC CASSQVGNSYEQYF
- TRBJ1-2 TRBV2 TRBD1 TGTGCCAGCGATCCAGGGGGAAGAGGCTACACCTTC CASDPGGRGYTF
- TRBJ1-4 TRBV5-1 - TGCGCCAGCAGCAGGACAGCTGCAACTAATGAAAAACTGTTTTTT CASSRTAATNEKLFF
- TRBJ2-2 TRBV28 - TGTGCCAGCGTTAGAAAGAAGGGTTACGGGGAGCTGTTTTTT CASVRKKGYGELFF
- TRBJ2-3 TRBV15 TRBD1 TGTGCCACCAGCAGAGGGCCTCCGGGACAGGGCTGGGATACGCAGTATTTT CATSRGPPGQGWDTQYF
- TRBJ1-5 TRBV27 - TGTGCCAGCAGGATCAAGGGGAGGTATAGCAATCAGCCCCAGCATTTT CASRIKGRYSNQPQHF
- TRBJ1-2 TRBV6-5 TRBD1 TGTGCCAGCAGTTACGGGGACAGAAGCTTTTATGGCTACACCTTC CASSYGDRSFYGYTF
- TRBJ1-1 TRBV5-1 - TGCGCCAGCAGCTTGGCCCAGGACGGTGAAGCTTTCTTT CASSLAQDGEAFF
- TRBJ2-2 TRBV5-1 TRBD1 TGCGCCAGCAGTGAACAGGGGTGGGCCGGGGAGCTGTTTTTT CASSEQGWAGELFF
- TRBJ2-3 TRBV19 - TGTGCCAGTAGTATAGGGGGCCTCAGTTTAACAGATACGCAGTATTTT CASSIGGLSLTDTQYF
- TRBJ2-2 TRBV29-1 TRBD1 TGCAGCGGACAGGGGGAGAACACCGGGGAGCTGTTTTTT CSGQGENTGELFF
- TRBJ1-6 TRBV6-6 - TGTGCCAGCAGTTACCCCCCCGGGACACATGCTTCACCCCTCCACTTT CASSYPPGTHASPLHF
- TRBJ2-5 TRBV7-9 - TGTGCCAGCAGCAACGACTTAGGGGAGACCCAGTACTTC CASSNDLGETQYF
- TRBJ2-3 TRBV7-2 - TGTGCCAGCAGCGTCCCAGGGGTCGGCACAGATACGCAGTATTTT CASSVPGVGTDTQYF
- TRBJ2-1 TRBV7-2 - TGTGCCAGCAGCCTGGATTTGGGGGCTTCTAGTGAGCAGTTCTTC CASSLDLGASSEQFF
- TRBJ2-5 TRBV6-1 TRBD2 TGTGCCAGCAGTGAAGGCGGGACTAGTTTTCGGGAGACCCAGTACTTC CASSEGGTSFRETQYF
- TRBJ1-1 TRBV25-1 - TGTGCCAGCACGGGCGAGCAGGGGCTATTAGTAAACACTGAAGCTTTCTTT CASTGEQGLLVNTEAFF
few TRBJ1-2 TRBV7-9 - TGTGCCAGCAGCCGCCAAGAGATAAACTATGGCTACACCTTC CASSRQEINYGYTF
- TRBJ1-4 TRBV11-2 - TGTGCCAGCAGCTCGAGGGTATCTAATGAAAAACTGTTTTTT CASSSRVSNEKLFF
- TRBJ2-5 TRBV5-1 - TGCGCCAGCAGCTTGCTAGGGGAAGGTTTGAGAGAGACCCAGTACTTC CASSLLGEGLRETQYF
- TRBJ2-2 TRBV5-1 - TGCGCCAGCAGCTTGTCGGCCTACACCGGGGAGCTGTTTTTT CASSLSAYTGELFF
- TRBJ2-1 TRBV29-1 TRBD1 TGCAGCGTTAGGGGACAGAGCTCCTACAATGAGCAGTTCTTC CSVRGQSSYNEQFF
- TRBJ1-2 TRBV10-3 TRBD1 TGTGCCATCAGAGAGACAGGGACAAACTATGGCTACACCTTC CAIRETGTNYGYTF
- TRBJ1-1 TRBV11-2 - TGTGCCAGCAGCCCGGACACTGAAGCTTTCTTT CASSPDTEAFF
- TRBJ1-5 TRBV28 - TGTGCCAGCAGTTTAGGGTCCGCGCTCGAATTCAATCAGCCCCAGCATTTT CASSLGSALEFNQPQHF
few TRBJ1-4 TRBV28 - TGTGCCAGCACTTCCTCGGACGCGGGGGGCGAAAAACTGTTTTTT CASTSSDAGGEKLFF
- TRBJ2-3 TRBV4-1 TRBD1 TGCGCCAGCAGCCCGCTCGGGACAGGGTCAGATACGCAGTATTTT CASSPLGTGSDTQYF
once TRBJ2-2 TRBV7-9 TRBD1 TGTGCCAGCAGCGCCGACAGGGCTAACACCGGGGAGCTGTTTTTT CASSADRANTGELFF